One sample yielded the 8 T cell receptor beta chains listed below, sequenced in a study of PD-1 blockade in classical Hodgkin lymphoma (dated by TCRdb to the early 2020s). Libraries were made using the immunoSEQ multiplex PCR assay. What TCRdb holds here is the immuneACCESS table cut down to in-frame rearrangements. Part of the clones is not present; checked against another copy, under half of the missing clones reflect an unresolved V gene, and the others are unexplained. The sample table records about 60,000 clones; about 88% of these occur just once. Approximately 9.9% of the sample is taken by the ten largest. The time point label, as the study defines it: cycle 1 day 1 (C1D1), immediately before nivolumab initiation. Relapse after autologous stem cell transplantation had occurred in all trial patients, and cohorts A, B and C were distinguished by prior brentuximab vedotin exposure. The sequencing here drew on peripheral blood mononuclear cells (PBMCs), taken at baseline. The receptors come from a human donor with classical Hodgkin lymphoma.

The chain carries TRBV28 and TRBJ1-2, with D possibly being TRBD1 (5 bases). The germline V gene has CDR1 MDHEN and CDR2 SYDVKM. The CDR3 covers 16 residues. The V end lost 5 bases, the J end lost 4 bases, and 20 bases lay between the germline ends. The CDR3 sequence: CASSPSGLLSLYGYTF. In DNA, the CDR3 is TGTGCCAGCAGTCCCTCGGGGCTCCTTTCTCTCTATGGCTACACCTTC.

The J gene is TRBJ2-1, the V gene TRBV5-1; the match to TRBD1 covers 7 bases. Germline assignment: CDR1 SGHRS and CDR2 YFSETQ. This CDR3 has 16 amino acids. After removal of 0 bases from V and 7 bases from J, the junction contained 10 bases not matched to a gene. The CDR3 DNA reads as TGCGCCAGCAGCTTGGGGACAGGTCTACTTTCTAATGAGCAGTTCTTC. Translating it yields CASSLGTGLLSNEQFF.

The CDR3 protein is CASSSYLGGTNYGYTF. The CDR3 region has the DNA TGTGCCAGCAGTTCCTACCTTGGGGGAACCAACTATGGCTACACCTTC. V and J are TRBV6-6 and TRBJ1-2, with D perhaps TRBD1 (5 bases). There are 16 residues in the CDR3. The germline CDR1 and CDR2 sequences are MNHNY and SVGAGI (reference sequence). V lost 4 bases and J lost 2, with 17 bases in between.

The rearrangement uses TRBV5-1 and TRBJ2-7, with 7 bases identical to TRBD1. CDR1 SGHRS and CDR2 YFSETQ come from the germline V gene. V shed 4 bases and J 3 bases; nucleotides not matched to a gene: 4. This CDR3 has 13 amino acids. This CDR3 reads CASSRDSNYEQYF. In DNA, the CDR3 is TGCGCCAGCAGCCGGGACAGTAACTACGAGCAGTACTTC.

By proportion, this clone is medium-sized. V and J are TRBV2 and TRBJ1-6, with 7 bases identical to TRBD1. J gave up 7 bases and V 5 bases, and 11 bases lay outside the gene matches. This CDR3 has 16 residues. In germline, CDR1 is SNHLY, CDR2 FYNNEI. CDR3 sequence (DNA): TGTGCCAGCAGTTGGCCGGGACAGTGGTTCAATTCACCCCTCCACTTT. This encodes CASSWPGQWFNSPLHF.

The chain couples TRBV6-1 to TRBJ2-3; the D gene could be TRBD1 or TRBD2 (6 bases each). CDR1 and CDR2 from the germline V gene are MNHNS and SASEGT. V lost 2 bases and J 2 bases, leaving 11 bases between the germline ends. CDR3 length: 15 residues. This chain's CDR3 is CASSERGGYTDTQYF. DNA for the CDR3: TGTGCCAGCAGTGAACGAGGGGGGTACACAGATACGCAGTATTTT.

V and J are TRBV9 and TRBJ2-1, with D perhaps TRBD2 (5 bases). The V end was cut by 6 bases, the J end by 9 bases, with 19 bases between. CDR1 is SGDLS, CDR2 YYNGEE, per germline. The CDR3 runs 14 residues. The CDR3 region has the DNA TGTGCCAGCAAGGTGGGAGAGTGGGAGAGTGAGCAGTTCTTC. The encoded protein is CASKVGEWESEQFF.

The CDR3 DNA sequence: TGTGCCAGCAGTTACTCAACGGAGAACACTGAAGCTTTCTTT. As protein: CASSYSTENTEAFF. The chain employs TRBV6-6 and TRBJ1-1; no firm D call. This CDR3 region has 14 residues. Per germline, CDR1 MNHNY and CDR2 SVGAGI (reference sequence). Trimming cost V 0 bases and J 1 base, with 6 bases left between them.